A selection of T cell receptor beta chains follows, all from one sample in a study of T cell changes during pregnancy in multiple sclerosis. Data came from immunoSEQ multiplex PCR; TCRdb stores just in-frame clones and leaves some out. The sample holds roughly 110,000 clones; around nine tenths are singletons and the top ten take more than 1.5%. The source material was peripheral blood, sampled in the third trimester of pregnancy. Receptors originate from a female donor with multiple sclerosis, enrolled in a pregnancy study. Both conserved end residues are part of each CDR3. The order of the fields is D gene, clone size, CDR3 length, V gene, J gene, CDR3 DNA, CDR3 protein. A D gene is named only where the DNA matches it firmly. Not every row has a clone size; where given, it reads once, few, many or a size class.

.	.	14	TRBV6-1	TRBJ1-1	TGTGCCAGCAGCTCCAGGTCCATGAACACTGAAGCTTTCTTT	CASSSRSMNTEAFF
TRBD2	once	17	TRBV5-4	TRBJ2-5	TGTGCCAGCAGCCAGACCCCCGCGGGAGCCCACCCCGAGACCCAGTACTTC	CASSQTPAGAHPETQYF
.	once	16	TRBV7-9	TRBJ1-3	TGTGCCAGCAGCTTAGTGGCGGGGGCGGAAGGAAACACCATATATTTT	CASSLVAGAEGNTIYF
.	.	15	TRBV6-1	TRBJ1-1	TGTGCCAGCCCCCCCGGTGGCCGGGGAACAACTGAAGCTTTCTTT	CASPPGGRGTTEAFF
TRBD1	.	14	TRBV6-5	TRBJ2-1	TGTGCCAGCAGTCAACGGACAGGGGGCAATGAGCAGTTCTTC	CASSQRTGGNEQFF
.	.	14	TRBV7-2	TRBJ1-2	TGTGCCACCCGCGCTGGGGAGACATCCTATGGCTACACCTTC	CATRAGETSYGYTF
TRBD2	.	14	TRBV9	TRBJ2-5	TGTGCCAGCAGCGAGGCTAGCGGCCAAGAGACCCAGTACTTC	CASSEASGQETQYF
TRBD1	.	15	TRBV6-5	TRBJ1-1	TGTGCCAGCAGTTACTCAGGACAGGGGTGGACTGAAGCTTTCTTT	CASSYSGQGWTEAFF
TRBD2	.	16	TRBV7-2	TRBJ2-7	TGTGCCAGCAGCTTTACCGGGACTAGCGGGGGGCGCGAGCAGTACTTC	CASSFTGTSGGREQYF
TRBD2	.	13	TRBV6-1	TRBJ2-7	TGTGCCAGCAAAGGGCTAGCGGGTGACGAGCAGTACTTC	CASKGLAGDEQYF
.	.	15	TRBV11-2	TRBJ2-2	TGTGCCAGCAGCTTAGGAGCCGCGAACACCGGGGAGCTGTTTTTT	CASSLGAANTGELFF
TRBD1	.	15	TRBV7-2	TRBJ2-7	TGTGCCAGCAGCTTCCCGGGACAGGGGGCCGGCGAGCAGTACTTC	CASSFPGQGAGEQYF
TRBD2	.	13	TRBV6-9	TRBJ2-7	TGTGCCAGCACCCTAGCGGGGCTCCTCGAGCAGTACTTC	CASTLAGLLEQYF
.	.	18	TRBV6-1	TRBJ2-7	TGTGCCAGCAGTGACGAGACAGCCCGCCATACTTTCTCCTACGAGCAGTACTTC	CASSDETARHTFSYEQYF
TRBD1	.	15	TRBV18	TRBJ2-2	TGTGCCAGCTCCCCTGGGACAGGGGGCACCGGGGAGCTGTTTTTT	CASSPGTGGTGELFF
.	.	15	TRBV6-1	TRBJ2-5	TGTGCCAGCAGTGTACCCGGGACACCCCAAGAGACCCAGTACTTC	CASSVPGTPQETQYF
.	once	21	TRBV9	TRBJ2-2	TGTGCCAGCAGCACCCCTGTTACGGACTCCGACACCACCGGGAACACCGGGGAGCTGTTTTTT	CASSTPVTDSDTTGNTGELFF
.	.	13	TRBV28	TRBJ2-5	TGTGCCAGCAGTCCCTCCAGTTTGGAGACCCAGTACTTC	CASSPSSLETQYF
.	.	15	TRBV28	TRBJ1-3	TGTGCCAGCAGCCCCCCCCAGATCTCTGGAAACACCATATATTTT	CASSPPQISGNTIYF
.	.	11	TRBV20-1	TRBJ1-3	TGCAGTGCTAGCCACGTAGACACCATATATTTT	CSASHVDTIYF
TRBD1	.	15	TRBV30	TRBJ2-5	TGTGCCTGGAGTTCTTTCGGGACAGGCCAAGAGACCCAGTACTTC	CAWSSFGTGQETQYF
.	.	9	TRBV25-1	TRBJ2-1	TGTGCCACCCAGGGGGAGCAGTTCTTC	CATQGEQFF
.	.	14	TRBV2	TRBJ1-2	TGTGCCAGCGAGGGGGGAGGGGTGCGATATGGCTACACCTTC	CASEGGGVRYGYTF
TRBD1	.	14	TRBV19	TRBJ1-2	TGTGCCAGTAGTGACGGACAGGGAGTATTGGGCTACACCTTC	CASSDGQGVLGYTF
.	.	15	TRBV10-3	TRBJ1-5	TGTGCCATCAGTGAGTCGATAGCCACAAATCAGCCCCAGCATTTT	CAISESIATNQPQHF
.	.	14	TRBV9	TRBJ2-5	TGTGCCAGCAGCGTAGGGCCGGCGGAAGAGACCCAGTACTTC	CASSVGPAEETQYF